This TCR beta chain came from a study of CD8 T cells in Susac syndrome. Reverse transcription used roughly 0.45 to 1 ug RNA and random hexamers. MiXCR was run by TCRdb on the immunoSEQ multiplex PCR reads, yielding one entry per CDR3 protein. This sample yields about 140,000 distinct CDR3 sequences, of which approximately 95% are seen a single time; 0.13% to 0.15% belongs to the top ten. The Susac syndrome patients fit the recently defined diagnostic criteria for definite or probable disease. Both CD4+ and CD8+ T cells were negatively isolated, and TEMRA cells underwent FACS enrichment. This clonotype appeared a few times. Its antigen remains unidentified. Notes on the study in general: There was no clonal expansion in the CD4+ T cell repertoires of Susac syndrome.

The CDR3 length is 14 residues. V shed 1 base and J shed 4 bases, with 10 bases lying between them. J is TRBJ1-2 and V is TRBV12-3 or TRBV12-4, with a tentative D call TRBD1 (5 bases). The clonotype comes from a human donor with Susac syndrome. Source material: CD4+ T cells from PBMCs. The CDR3 here is CASSLGQGGYGYTF. CDR3 DNA: TGTGCCAGCAGTTTAGGGCAGGGTGGCTATGGCTACACCTTC.